One and the same sample provided the 23 T cell receptor beta chains below, sequenced in a study of T cells in Graves' hyperthyroidism and ophthalmopathy. Researchers took RNA transcripts and amplified the TCR beta CDR3 regions from them. First-round RT-PCR of the TCR CDR3 relied on the HTBI primer set. TCRdb analysed the multiplex PCR reads with MiXCR anew, one entry per CDR3 protein. The sample consists of roughly 700,000 distinct CDR3 sequences, 14% of them appearing once. Sequencing used blood. The receptors were gathered from a woman between 18 and 29 years old with Graves' hyperthyroidism.

In this sample, this clonotype turned up a few times. The J gene is TRBJ2-4, the V gene TRBV11-2, with D possibly TRBD2 on 5 matching bases. Trimming left V 6 bases short and J 2 bases short, with 14 bases between. This CDR3 has 15 residues. Germline CDR1 SGHAT, CDR2 FQNNGV. This chain's CDR3 is CASSGLGVTKNIQYF. Written as DNA, the CDR3 is TGTGCCAGCAGTGGGCTGGGAGTGACCAAAAACATTCAGTACTTC.

The chain carries TRBV7-2 and TRBJ2-1; 11 bases fit TRBD2. CDR1 and CDR2 (germline): SGHTA, FQGNSA. This CDR3 is 18 amino acids long. V was pared by 5 bases and J by 9 bases, with 18 bases of the junction left unmatched. CDR3 loop: CASSHLVRLAGGSGEQFF. CDR3 bases: TGTGCCAGCAGCCACTTGGTTAGGCTAGCGGGAGGATCCGGTGAGCAGTTCTTC.

The chain links TRBV6-1 to TRBJ1-1, with a weak D call TRBD1 (5 bases). The CDR3 runs to 12 residues. Germline assignment: CDR1 MNHNS and CDR2 SASEGT. V lost 8 bases and J lost 1, with 8 bases in between. The CDR3 reads CASGGWNTEAFF. CDR3 in DNA: TGTGCCAGCGGGGGGTGGAACACTGAAGCTTTCTTT.

J is TRBJ2-1 and V is TRBV7-9; 8 bases align to TRBD2. V shed 5 bases, J shed 3 bases, and the junction held 9 bases outside the gene matches. This CDR3 has 16 residues. Germline V gene sequence: CDR1 SEHNR, CDR2 FQNEAQ (reference sequence). DNA for the CDR3: TGTGCCAGCAGCCGGGAGGGGACTCGTCGCTACAATGAGCAGTTCTTC. Translation gives CASSREGTRRYNEQFF.

This clonotype came up many times. The rearrangement uses TRBV6-1 and TRBJ2-6; D is uncertain. Germline CDR1 MNHNS, CDR2 SASEGT. Trimming took off 2 bases at V and 2 bases at J, with 7 bases between the two ends. This CDR3 contains 15 residues. The DNA for the CDR3 is TGTGCCAGCAGTGAACTAAGGGCTGGGGCCAACGTCCTGACTTTC. It is translated as CASSELRAGANVLTF.

The chain has TRBV20-1 and TRBJ2-7; possible D gene TRBD1, 6 bases. The CDR3 runs to 14 residues. Germline CDR1 DFQATT, CDR2 SNEGSKA (reference sequence). Trimming took 5 bases from V and 2 from J, leaving 16 bases between them. The CDR3 loop reads CSARSSRGTYEQYF. Here the CDR3 DNA reads TGCAGTGCTCGCTCGAGCAGGGGTACCTACGAGCAGTACTTC.

Remarks on this clonotype: This may arise from a read error, as a much more abundant clone is one base away. The chain is built from TRBV2 and TRBJ2-7; TRBD2 aligns across 12 bases. Germline V gene data show CDR1 as SNHLY and CDR2 as FYNNEI. The CDR3 has 14 residues. V gave up 5 bases and J gave up 5 bases; unmatched junction bases: 4. CDR3 coding DNA: TGTGCCAGCAGTAAGACTAGCGGGAGTGACGAGCAGTACTTC. This gives the protein CASSKTSGSDEQYF.

V is TRBV7-2 and J is TRBJ2-1; 15 bases line up with TRBD2. The germline V gene has CDR1 SGHTA and CDR2 FQGNSA. The CDR3 is 17 residues long. With V trimmed by 6 bases and J by 9 bases, 12 bases remained unmatched. The CDR3 DNA sequence: TGTGCCAGCAGTCAACCGGGACTAGCGGGAGGTAGGGGTGAGCAGTTCTTC. It codes for CASSQPGLAGGRGEQFF.

This clonotype has ten or more counts. The gene calls are TRBV19 and TRBJ2-7, with 7 bases that match TRBD1. V shed 3 bases, J shed 4 bases, and the junction held 9 bases outside the gene matches. The CDR3 has 15 amino acids. CDR1 and CDR2 from the germline V gene are LNHDA and SQIVND (reference sequence). CDR3 DNA sequence: TGTGCCAGTAGTATGCAAGGGGGCAGTTGGTACGAGCAGTACTTC. Translating it yields CASSMQGGSWYEQYF.

This clonotype was detected only once. The gene calls are TRBV6-1 and TRBJ1-5; TRBD1 aligns across 7 bases. Germline-derived CDR1 and CDR2 are MNHNS and SASEGT. CDR3 length: 15 residues. V shed 7 bases, J shed 3 bases, and the junction held 9 bases outside the gene matches. The CDR3 protein is CASTRGGTFNQPQHF. The DNA for the CDR3 is TGTGCCAGCACGAGAGGGGGCACTTTCAATCAGCCCCAGCATTTT.

As concerns this clonotype: A much more abundant neighbour one base away suggests this may be a read error. The chain carries TRBV28 and TRBJ2-7; TRBD2 might be the D (7 bases). The better agreement between TRBJ2-1 and the DNA end casts doubt on the J call. Germline lookup yields CDR1 MDHEN and CDR2 SYDVKM. The CDR3 contains 14 residues. The CDR3 bases are TGTGCCAGCACCATTTCCGGGGGGCCCTACGAGCAGTTCTTC. Translation: CASTISGGPYEQFF.

This clonotype was seen a few times. The chain has TRBV28 and TRBJ1-5; 7 nucleotides line up with TRBD1. V was clipped by 5 bases and J by 0 bases; unmatched bases: 7. From germline, CDR1 is MDHEN and CDR2 SYDVKM. This CDR3 has 16 amino acids. CDR3 coding DNA: TGTGCCAGCAGTCCCTACAGGGGTTTTAGCAATCAGCCCCAGCATTTT. Its translation: CASSPYRGFSNQPQHF.

This clonotype was found many times. CDR3 coding DNA: TGTGCCTGGAGGAAGGGGCTAGCGGATTCCTACCAGTTCTTC. Its protein is CAWRKGLADSYQFF. The J gene is TRBJ2-1, the V gene TRBV30; TRBD2 matches at 7 bases. Germline loops: CDR1 GTSNPN, CDR2 SVGIG (reference sequence). V shed 3 bases, J shed 13 bases, and the junction held 15 bases outside the gene matches. The CDR3 length is 14 residues.

Concerning this clonotype: The junction and the germline gene differ at one end; a read error may be behind it. The CDR3 nucleotides are TGTGCCAGCCCACCCGGGACATTCACTGGAAACACCATATATTTT. This codes for CASPPGTFTGNTIYF. The rearrangement links TRBV18 to TRBJ1-3, with D perhaps matching TRBD1 (6 bases). Germline V CDR1 and CDR2: KGHSH, LQKENI. This CDR3 comprises 15 residues.

CDR3: CSASIPGQGFKGVNEQFF. CDR3 nucleotides: TGCAGTGCTAGTATCCCGGGACAGGGGTTTAAAGGGGTCAATGAGCAGTTCTTC. The chain uses TRBV20-1 and TRBJ2-1; 10 positions agree with TRBD1. V lost 3 bases, J lost 6 bases, and 17 bases stayed unmatched. Germline CDR1 reads DFQATT; CDR2 reads SNEGSKA (reference sequence). The CDR3 spans 18 residues.

This clonotype has only a few counts. The CDR3 region has the DNA TGTGCCAGCAGCCAAGCGGGAGGTGGGTCCTATGAGCAGTTCTTC. It codes for CASSQAGGGSYEQFF. The J gene is TRBJ2-1, the V gene TRBV3-1; 7 nucleotides line up with TRBD2. Germline lookup yields CDR1 LGHDT and CDR2 YNNKEL (reference sequence). This CDR3 has 15 amino acids. Trimming cost V 1 base and J 8 bases; bases outside gene matches: 8.

At least ten counts were recorded for this clonotype. The chain employs TRBV20-1 and TRBJ2-1, with D perhaps TRBD2 (5 bases). This CDR3 comprises 16 residues. V was pared by 6 bases and J by 3 bases, with 21 bases between. Per germline, CDR1 DFQATT and CDR2 SNEGSKA (reference sequence). This chain's CDR3 is CSASPTLGAHYNEQFF. DNA of the CDR3: TGCAGTGCGAGCCCTACTTTGGGAGCGCACTACAATGAGCAGTTCTTC.

The rearrangement links TRBV29-1 to TRBJ1-2; no clear D gene. Germline loops: CDR1 SQVTM, CDR2 ANQGSEA. V lost 6 bases, J lost 1 base, and 21 bases lay in between. The length of the CDR3 is 16 residues. This CDR3 is CSVYYGVRGNNYGYTF. In DNA form, the CDR3 reads TGCAGCGTGTACTATGGGGTTAGAGGGAATAACTATGGCTACACCTTC.

This clonotype was detected many times. The chain uses TRBV7-3 and TRBJ2-1, with 11 positions matching TRBD2. The CDR3 has 19 amino acids. The germline gives CDR1 SGHTA, CDR2 FQGTGA. Germline trimming cut 8 bases from V and 0 bases from J; bases unmatched to any gene: 15. The CDR3 coding sequence is TGTGCCAGCGCTACGCCTCCGACTAGCGGGGTCCCCTCCTACAATGAGCAGTTCTTC. Its translation is CASATPPTSGVPSYNEQFF. The complete variable domain, with remaining parts taken from reference TRBV7-3 and TRBJ2-1, reads GAGVSQTPSNKVTEKGKYVELRCDPISGHTALYWYRQSLGQGPEFLIYFQGTGAADDSGLPNDRFFAVRPEGSVSTLKIQRTERGDSAVYLCASATPPTSGVPSYNEQFFGPGTRLTVL.

This clonotype appeared many times. The chain is built from TRBV12-3 or TRBV12-4 and TRBJ2-7, with D tentatively TRBD1 or TRBD2 (5 bases each). The germline V and J ends were trimmed by 3 bases and 6 bases, with 15 bases remaining between them. This CDR3 spans 14 amino acids. For the CDR3, the DNA is TGTGCCAGCAGTTTCTGGCCGATCGGGACCGAGCAGTACTTC. Its protein is CASSFWPIGTEQYF.

This clonotype was seen more than once but under ten times. The chain recombines TRBV14 with TRBJ2-1, with D unclear. Germline lookup yields CDR1 SGHDN and CDR2 FVKESK. CDR3 length equals 15 residues. V shed 0 bases and J shed 5 bases, with 11 bases lying between them. CDR3 DNA sequence: TGTGCCAGCAGCCAAGATTTACGAGTGCACAATGAGCAGTTCTTC. Protein product: CASSQDLRVHNEQFF.

This clonotype was detected many times. The rearrangement links TRBV24-1 to TRBJ2-1; a weak D match, TRBD1 (6 bases). V gave up 3 bases and J gave up 10 bases, with 21 bases separating them. Per the germline V gene, CDR1 is KGHDR and CDR2 is SFDVKD. The length of the CDR3 is 16 residues. The CDR3 coding sequence is TGTGCCACCAGTGATCCCGGGACAAGGGGCGGAGGCGAGCAGTTCTTC. This sequence encodes CATSDPGTRGGGEQFF.

The rearrangement links TRBV7-6 to TRBJ2-5; tentatively, D is TRBD2 (5 bases). Trimming shortened V by 2 bases and J by 0 bases, and 10 bases separated the two germline ends. The V gene's germline CDR1 is SGHVS and CDR2 FNYEAQ. This CDR3 has 15 amino acids. The CDR3: CASSLLAANQETQYF. CDR3 DNA sequence: TGTGCCAGCAGCTTACTAGCAGCCAACCAAGAGACCCAGTACTTC.